The entry that follows covers one T cell receptor beta chain sequence. These data belong to a study of control samples from healthy donors and cancer patients. Germline CDR1 and CDR2: MNHNS and SASEGT. V lost 1 base to trimming and J lost 0 bases, with 4 bases between them. The length of the CDR3 is 14 residues. TCRdb's table, derived via immunoSEQ multiplex PCR, lists solely in-frame clones and lacks some. Of about 140,000 clones listed, about 90% were seen once; the top ten hold over 6%. This TCR was recovered from a young man in good health. The specimen was blood. The chain has TRBV6-1 and TRBJ1-3; no clear D. The CDR3 here is CASSEVVSGNTIYF. The CDR3 DNA follows: TGTGCCAGCAGTGAAGTAGTCTCTGGAAACACCATATATTTT.